The table lists the clone carrying this TCR beta chain with a few counts. The data were taken from a study of blood T cell repertoires in COVID-19. Study in general: Some COVID-19 samples were acute and others convalescent; all came from the United States, Italy and Spain.

In the study's own analysis: Researchers report that nucleated cell counts were estimated from reference gene primer amplification. Repertoires were generated with immunoSEQ multiplex PCR, while TCRdb's copy carries only in-frame clones and drops some. Clone size and V and J calls were adopted from that table, with D and trimming inferred from the DNA. The sample shows 200,000 to 250,000 clones, 70% to 90% of them seen only once. The CDR3 has 16 amino acids. Germline values: CDR1 LGHDT, CDR2 YNNKEL (reference sequence). The ends lost 0 bases at V and 4 bases at J; junction bases unmatched: 5. Sample: peripheral blood. The receptor was isolated from a woman of 80 years or more with acute or convalescent COVID-19. The V call is TRBV3-1 (or the pseudogene TRBV3-2), the J call TRBJ2-7; 11 nucleotides match TRBD2. DNA for the CDR3: TGTGCCAGCAGCCAAGATAGATCTAGCGGGAGGTACGAGCAGTACTTC. It yields the protein CASSQDRSSGRYEQYF.